The source of this TCR beta chain is a study of cytomegalovirus exposure and HLA in healthy donors. Study as a whole: Of the donors genotyped, some 400 in all, about 76% fell in the Caucasian-associated ancestry cluster.

The PCR made use of 60 Vbeta and 13 Jbeta primers. The data were produced by immunoSEQ multiplex PCR, yet TCRdb's version contains in-frame clones alone and is incomplete. The table lists 120,000 or so clones, about three quarters of them singletons, with 30% in the top ten. Germline CDR1 and CDR2: KGHSH and LQKENI. The CDR3 contains 15 residues. V lost 3 bases to trimming and J lost 1 base; unmatched junction nucleotides: 5. The chain recombines TRBV18 with TRBJ1-2; 7 positions agree with TRBD1. Sequenced sample: PBMCs. The receptor was isolated from a man aged 55 to 70 in good health and CMV-seropositive. In DNA, the CDR3 is TGTGCCAGCTCACCGGGGGCAGGGGGTAACTATGGCTACACCTTC. It yields the protein CASSPGAGGNYGYTF.